Shown below are 26 T cell receptor beta chains from a single sample sequenced in a study of T cell repertoires in cytomegalovirus infection. TCRdb independently ran MiXCR on the reads; one entry per CDR3 protein. The table shows a few hundred thousand distinct CDR3 sequences, with 33% occurring only once. No antigen is known for these receptors. The sample here was cultured PBMCs, taken from culture after CMV antigen stimulation. The receptor source for this set is a human donor in good health (CMV status not recorded). Some clones in this sample may be carry-over from other donors' samples.

This clonotype has only a few counts. The CDR3 DNA reads TGTGCCAGCAGTTACTCGAGGACTAGCGGGAGTAGGTCCGGGGAGCTGTTTTTT. It is translated as CASSYSRTSGSRSGELFF. This sequence joins TRBV6-5 and TRBJ2-2; 13 bases map to TRBD2. The CDR3 length is 18 residues. The junction had 7 bases not matched to a gene; V was cut back by 0 bases and J by 6 bases. Looked up from germline, CDR1 is MNHEY and CDR2 is SVGAGI.

The rearrangement uses TRBV2 and TRBJ1-2; D is possibly TRBD1 (6 bases). The CDR3 is made up of 13 amino acids. The V gene's germline CDR1 is SNHLY and CDR2 FYNNEI. With 6 bases removed from V and 4 bases from J, the gap between germline ends came to 12 bases. The CDR3 sequence: CASSGTLSYGYTF. The CDR3 DNA sequence: TGTGCCAGCAGCGGGACACTAAGCTATGGCTACACCTTC.

CDR3 sequence (DNA): TGTGCCAGCAGCTTGCAAGCGGACCAGCCCCAGCATTTT. As protein: CASSLQADQPQHF. The chain joins TRBV5-6 to TRBJ1-5; D call uncertain. Germline assignment: CDR1 SGHDT and CDR2 YYEEEE. The CDR3 loop spans 13 amino acids. With 1 base removed from V and 7 bases from J, the gap between germline ends came to 9 bases.

There are many counts of this clonotype. The J gene is TRBJ1-6, the V gene TRBV7-2, with D hard to call. V dropped 0 bases and J dropped 7 bases, with 4 bases sitting between them. CDR1 is SGHTA and CDR2 is FQGNSA in the germline V gene. The CDR3 is made up of 13 amino acids. This CDR3 is CASSLAENSPLHF. CDR3 nucleotides: TGTGCCAGCAGCTTAGCGGAAAATTCACCCCTCCACTTT.

This clonotype was seen repeatedly, ten times or more. This chain uses TRBV7-2 with TRBJ2-5; TRBD1 matches 11 bases. The V segment lost 5 bases and the J segment 4 bases; nucleotides outside the gene matches: 6. The CDR3 sequence is 15 residues long. Germline V gene sequence: CDR1 SGHTA, CDR2 FQGNSA. The CDR3: CASSIGQGASETQYF. CDR3 nucleotide sequence: TGTGCCAGCAGCATCGGACAGGGGGCTTCAGAGACCCAGTACTTC.

This rearrangement joins TRBV9 to TRBJ2-5; D may be TRBD1 (6 bases). Deletions cut 1 base from V and 5 bases from J, with 15 bases between. The V gene's germline CDR1 is SGDLS and CDR2 YYNGEE. The CDR3 has 15 residues. CDR3 bases: TGTGCCAGCAGCGTATCAACAGGGAGAGGGGAGACCCAGTACTTC. The encoded protein is CASSVSTGRGETQYF.

The J gene is TRBJ2-1, the V gene TRBV20-1; 9 bases are a match to TRBD2. The CDR3 has 15 residues. The germline V gene encodes CDR1 DFQATT and CDR2 SNEGSKA (reference sequence). Trimming took 6 bases from V and 0 from J; bases not matched to a gene: 6. CDR3 sequence (DNA): TGCAGTGCGGCGAGCGGGAGGAGCTCCTACAATGAGCAGTTCTTC. Translated: CSAASGRSSYNEQFF.

This chain links TRBV7-2 with TRBJ2-5; tentative D call: TRBD2 (5 bases). Germline values: CDR1 SGHTA, CDR2 FQGNSA. This CDR3 is built from 14 residues. V lost 5 bases and J 1 base, leaving 11 bases between the germline ends. The CDR3 DNA sequence: TGTGCCAGCAGCGGCGGACTGGCCCAAGAGACCCAGTACTTC. It translates to CASSGGLAQETQYF. Together with reference TRBV7-2 and TRBJ2-5, the CDR3 gives the full variable domain: GAGVSQSPSNKVTEKGKDVELRCDPISGHTALYWYRQSLGQGLEFLIYFQGNSAPDKSGLPSDRFSAERTGGSVSTLTIQRTQQEDSAVYLCASSGGLAQETQYFGPGTRLLVL.

Points on this clonotype: Sequence at one end of the junction differs from germline and may be a read error. The chain is built from TRBV12-3 or TRBV12-4 and TRBJ2-1; TRBD2 agrees at 10 bases. The CDR3 consists of 18 residues. CDR3 in amino acids: CTSSLVSPSGRVHNAQFF. The CDR3, as DNA: TGTACCAGCAGTTTAGTATCCCCCAGCGGGAGGGTCCACAATGCGCAGTTCTTC.

The V gene is TRBV12-5, the J gene TRBJ1-2; no clear D. V lost 6 bases and J 7 bases, leaving 15 bases between the germline ends. The CDR3 spans 13 residues. Germline V gene data show CDR1 as LGHNT and CDR2 as FRNRAP. The DNA of the CDR3 is TGTGCTAGTGGCCCTCCCGACGGGAGTGGCTACACCTTC. Encoded protein: CASGPPDGSGYTF.

This clonotype was detected only a few times. This chain uses TRBV11-3 with TRBJ2-6; TRBD1 or TRBD2 may be the D gene (5 bases each). V was pared by 11 bases and J by 0 bases, with 17 bases between. The CDR3 totals 16 residues. Germline CDR1 and CDR2: SGHNT and YENEEA. CDR3 bases: TGTGCCGGGGGTTCTGTGGGGTACTCTGGGGCCAACGTCCTGACTTTC. Protein sequence: CAGGSVGYSGANVLTF.

The sample holds a few counts of this clonotype. V and J are TRBV7-2 and TRBJ2-1; 10 bases fit TRBD2. This CDR3 has 17 amino acids. Germline CDR1 SGHTA, CDR2 FQGNSA. V was clipped by 5 bases and J by 4 bases; unmatched bases: 11. This CDR3 reads CASSPDQREGRYNEQFF. The CDR3 nucleotides read TGTGCCAGCAGCCCTGATCAGCGGGAGGGAAGATACAATGAGCAGTTCTTC.

This clonotype was detected only a few times. The rearrangement joins TRBV6-1 to TRBJ2-6; 7 bases match TRBD2. CDR1 is MNHNS and CDR2 is SASEGT in the germline V gene. V trimming: 6 bases; J trimming: 2 bases; junction bases outside the gene matches: 4. There are 15 residues in the CDR3. The CDR3 DNA follows: TGTGCCAGCAGCCGGGGAGGGGCTGGGGCCAACGTCCTGACTTTC. Translated: CASSRGGAGANVLTF.

The sample holds many counts of this clonotype. CDR3 sequence (DNA): TGTGCCAGCAGCTTAGGTCTTAGCACAGATACGCAGTATTTT. Its protein product is CASSLGLSTDTQYF. The chain couples TRBV7-2 to TRBJ2-3; D is uncertain. Germline V gene lookup returns CDR1 SGHTA and CDR2 FQGNSA. The CDR3 length is 14 residues. The V gene lost 1 base and the J gene lost 0 bases, with 5 bases spanning the gap.

The V and J genes are TRBV28 and TRBJ2-5, with 7 positions matching TRBD2. V gave up 5 bases and J gave up 2 bases; unmatched junction bases: 11. Germline V gene data show CDR1 as MDHEN and CDR2 as SYDVKM. This CDR3 comprises 16 residues. CDR3 region: CASSPFRGSLQETQYF. In DNA form, the CDR3 reads TGTGCCAGCAGTCCTTTCCGCGGGAGCCTACAAGAGACCCAGTACTTC. The full variable domain, completed using reference TRBV28 and TRBJ2-5, is DVKVTQSSRYLVKRTGEKVFLECVQDMDHENMFWYRQDPGLGLRLIYFSYDVKMKEKGDIPEGYSVSREKKERFSLILESASTNQTSMYLCASSPFRGSLQETQYFGPGTRLLVL.

This clonotype was seen only a few times. CDR3 region: CASSYAGGPLDTQYF. CDR3 coding DNA: TGTGCCAGCAGTTATGCGGGAGGGCCTTTGGATACGCAGTATTTT. The chain recombines TRBV7-2 with TRBJ2-3; 9 nucleotides align to TRBD2. Germline CDR1 is SGHTA and CDR2 is FQGNSA. The V segment lost 6 bases and the J segment 6 bases; nucleotides outside the gene matches: 10. The CDR3 length is 15 residues.

This clonotype was picked up many times. The chain is built from TRBV7-9 and TRBJ2-1, with 8 positions matching TRBD2. Unmatched junction bases numbered 15, after V lost 7 bases and J lost 7 bases. The CDR3 is 16 residues long. Germline CDR1 and CDR2: SEHNR and FQNEAQ (reference sequence). CDR3 nucleotides: TGTGCCAGCACCAAAATGTCGGGACTAGTAAGGAATGAGCAGTTCTTC. The encoded protein is CASTKMSGLVRNEQFF.

The chain carries TRBV5-4 and TRBJ1-1; D is undetermined. CDR1 SGHNT and CDR2 YYREEE come from the germline V gene (reference sequence). Trimming pared 3 bases from V and 6 bases from J, leaving 12 bases between. This CDR3 region has 13 residues. The CDR3 loop is CASSWWNFAEAFF. In DNA form, the CDR3 reads TGTGCCAGCAGCTGGTGGAATTTTGCTGAAGCTTTCTTT.

The chain recombines TRBV27 with TRBJ2-3; 10 nucleotides line up with TRBD1. This CDR3 is built from 18 residues. CDR1 MNHEY and CDR2 SMNVEV come from the germline V gene (reference sequence). With V trimmed by 5 bases and J by 4 bases, 15 bases remained unmatched. The CDR3 loop is CASSLDPPVGQGSDTQYF. In DNA, the CDR3 is TGTGCCAGCAGTCTGGACCCCCCCGTGGGACAGGGGTCAGATACGCAGTATTTT.

The rearrangement joins TRBV4-2 to TRBJ2-7; D remains unclear. The CDR3 is 11 amino acids. V was clipped by 0 bases and J by 7 bases, with 4 bases between them. Per the germline V gene, CDR1 is LGHNA and CDR2 is YNFKEQ. The CDR3 reads CASSQEREQYF. As DNA, the CDR3 is TGTGCCAGCAGCCAAGAGCGAGAGCAGTACTTC.

The V call is TRBV20-1, the J call TRBJ1-2; D not certain. The germline V gene has CDR1 DFQATT and CDR2 SNEGSKA (reference sequence). CDR3 length: 13 residues. Trimming pared 2 bases from V and 5 bases from J, leaving 12 bases between. The CDR3 DNA is TGCAGTGCTAGATCGGGGAACCCTTATGGCTACACCTTC. It yields the protein CSARSGNPYGYTF.

The rearrangement joins TRBV12-3 or TRBV12-4 to TRBJ1-1, with a possible D match to TRBD1 (5 bases). Trimming took 6 bases from V and 7 from J, leaving 12 bases between them. This CDR3 contains 12 residues. The CDR3 sequence is CASRPMGGEAFF. The CDR3 region has the DNA TGTGCCAGCAGGCCAATGGGGGGTGAAGCTTTCTTT.

The sample holds a few counts of this clonotype. The CDR3 DNA reads TGTGCCAGCAGCCGACCAAGGACAGGGAATCGGAAGTTCTTC. Translated: CASSRPRTGNRKFF. The rearrangement links TRBV11-2 to TRBJ2-1; 8 bases are shared with TRBD1. This CDR3 is 14 amino acids long. CDR1 is SGHAT, CDR2 FQNNGV, per germline. V dropped 5 bases and J dropped 14; count of bases not matched to a gene: 14.

This clonotype has just a few counts. This chain connects TRBV7-2 to TRBJ2-5; TRBD1 might be the D (5 bases). The CDR3 sequence is 17 residues long. Per germline, CDR1 SGHTA and CDR2 FQGNSA. V lost 3 bases and J lost 1, with 18 bases in between. CDR3 in DNA: TGTGCCAGCAGCTTTGAGATGAGGCAGGGTGGCCAAGAGACCCAGTACTTC. Translated: CASSFEMRQGGQETQYF.

The chain employs TRBV11-2 and TRBJ2-7; D possibly corresponds to TRBD2 (5 bases). This CDR3 comprises 15 residues. Germline-derived CDR1 and CDR2 are SGHAT and FQNNGV. Trimming took 1 base from V and 1 from J, leaving 11 bases between them. Written as DNA, the CDR3 is TGTGCCAGCAGCTTAGCGTTAGCGCAATCCTACGAGCAGTACTTC. It yields the protein CASSLALAQSYEQYF.

The chain carries TRBV4-1 and TRBJ1-3; 7 bases match TRBD1. V was clipped by 6 bases and J by 0 bases; unmatched bases: 8. The CDR3 totals 16 residues. The germline CDR1 and CDR2 sequences are MGHRA and YSYEKL. The CDR3 coding sequence is TGCGCCAGCAGGCCCACGGGGACAGCCTCTGGAAACACCATATATTTT. The encoded protein is CASRPTGTASGNTIYF.